One and the same sample provided the 12 T cell receptor beta chains below, sequenced in a study of blood T cell repertoires in COVID-19. Clones were sequenced by immunoSEQ multiplex PCR, and TCRdb holds only the in-frame ones, with some missing. The sample has 130,000 to 150,000 clones, 85% seen once. Sequencing used PBMCs or T cells enriched from blood (not recorded which). The receptors derive from a woman aged 35 to 49 who had recovered from COVID-19.

This clone has only one observation. V is TRBV11-2 and J is TRBJ2-3, with unresolved D. Germline V CDR1 and CDR2: SGHAT, FQNNGV. V lost 5 bases, J lost 4 bases, and 13 bases lay in between. There are 14 residues in the CDR3. CDR3 sequence: CASSVAANSDTQYF. In nucleotides, the CDR3 is TGTGCCAGCAGCGTCGCGGCGAATTCAGATACGCAGTATTTT.

This clone has more than one count but fewer than ten. CDR3 sequence reads: CASSIRGLAGSSTDTQYF. The DNA for the CDR3 is TGTGCCAGTAGTATAAGGGGACTAGCGGGATCTAGCACAGATACGCAGTATTTT. The chain has TRBV19 and TRBJ2-3, with 13 bases aligning to TRBD2. The CDR3 contains 18 residues. The J segment lost 0 bases and the V segment lost 2 bases, leaving 5 bases of the junction unmatched. Germline CDR1 LNHDA, CDR2 SQIVND (reference sequence). The variable domain in full, with the rest retrieved from reference TRBV19 and TRBJ2-3, is DGGITQSPKYLFRKEGQNVTLSCEQNLNHDAMYWYRQDPGQGLRLIYYSQIVNDFQKGDIAEGYSVSREKKESFPLTVTSAQKNPTAFYLCASSIRGLAGSSTDTQYFGPGTRLTVL.

V is TRBV7-6 and J is TRBJ2-5; TRBD2 matches at 11 bases. The V segment lost 3 bases and the J segment 3 bases; nucleotides outside the gene matches: 15. The germline gives CDR1 SGHVS, CDR2 FNYEAQ. The CDR3 covers 19 residues. CDR3 protein: CASSFPQSVGLAAEETQYF. Here the CDR3 DNA reads TGTGCCAGCAGCTTTCCGCAGTCGGTGGGACTAGCGGCCGAAGAGACCCAGTACTTC.

The V gene is TRBV7-9, the J gene TRBJ2-2; possibly TRBD1 for D (6 bases). The CDR3 extends over 15 amino acids. Between the trimmed V and J ends, which lost 1 base and 0 bases, there was a span of 6 bases. The germline V gene encodes CDR1 SEHNR and CDR2 FQNEAQ (reference sequence). The CDR3 loop reads CASSLGQANTGELFF. The CDR3 DNA reads TGTGCCAGCAGCTTAGGACAGGCGAACACCGGGGAGCTGTTTTTT.

The sample holds one count of this clone. The rearrangement uses TRBV29-1 and TRBJ1-2, with 9 bases identical to TRBD1. The J segment lost 5 bases and the V segment lost 0 bases, leaving 10 bases of the junction unmatched. The length of the CDR3 is 16 residues. From germline, CDR1 is SQVTM and CDR2 ANQGSEA. The CDR3 DNA reads as TGCAGCGTTGAAGATCGGGGACAGGGAGCGAATTATGGCTACACCTTC. Encoded protein: CSVEDRGQGANYGYTF.

The chain has TRBV19 and TRBJ2-7, with 11 positions matching TRBD2. Germline V gene sequence: CDR1 LNHDA, CDR2 SQIVND (reference sequence). The CDR3 consists of 13 residues. With V trimmed by 6 bases and J by 5 bases, 3 bases remained unmatched. The CDR3, as DNA: TGTGCCAGTAGCGGACTAGCGGGCAACGAGCAGTACTTC. Protein product: CASSGLAGNEQYF. Complete variable domain (other parts from reference TRBV19 and TRBJ2-7): DGGITQSPKYLFRKEGQNVTLSCEQNLNHDAMYWYRQDPGQGLRLIYYSQIVNDFQKGDIAEGYSVSREKKESFPLTVTSAQKNPTAFYLCASSGLAGNEQYFGPGTRLTVT.

V is TRBV5-4 and J is TRBJ2-2; 7 bases fit TRBD2. V dropped 1 base and J dropped 3; count of bases not matched to a gene: 3. The CDR3 is 15 amino acids. Germline values: CDR1 SGHNT, CDR2 YYREEE (reference sequence). The chain's CDR3 is CASSLSLADTGELFF. CDR3 nucleotide sequence: TGTGCCAGCAGCTTGAGTCTAGCGGACACCGGGGAGCTGTTTTTT. The full variable domain, its missing parts supplied by reference TRBV5-4 and TRBJ2-2, is ETGVTQSPTHLIKTRGQQVTLRCSSQSGHNTVSWYQQALGQGPQFIFQYYREEENGRGNFPPRFSGLQFPNYSSELNVNALELDDSALYLCASSLSLADTGELFFGEGSRLTVL.

This rearrangement joins TRBV5-3 to TRBJ1-1; tentative D call: TRBD1 (6 bases). TRBV5-3 is flagged as an ORF with uncertain function. Deletions cut 1 base from V and 3 bases from J, with 13 bases between. The CDR3 length is 15 residues. CDR3 sequence reads: CARSLRRGYDTEAFF. The CDR3 region has the DNA TGTGCCAGAAGCTTGCGCAGGGGATACGACACTGAAGCTTTCTTT.

The J gene is TRBJ2-1, the V gene TRBV5-4; TRBD2 agrees at 11 bases. Germline CDR1 and CDR2: SGHNT and YYREEE (reference sequence). This CDR3 region has 16 residues. Germline trimming cut 0 bases from V and 5 bases from J; bases unmatched to any gene: 4. CDR3 region: CASSLVAGGINNEQFF. DNA of the CDR3: TGTGCCAGCAGCTTGGTAGCGGGGGGGATAAACAATGAGCAGTTCTTC.

This clone was observed a single time. The chain has TRBV5-1 and TRBJ2-5, with 10 positions matching TRBD2. Unmatched junction bases numbered 5, after V lost 1 base and J lost 5 bases. Germline V lookup: CDR1 SGHRS, CDR2 YFSETQ. This CDR3 is built from 15 residues. As DNA, the CDR3 is TGCGCCAGCAGCTTGATGCTAGCGGGGGAGGAGACCCAGTACTTC. It is translated as CASSLMLAGEETQYF.

The rearrangement uses TRBV2 and TRBJ1-1, with no clear D. The CDR3 totals 12 residues. V was cut by 11 bases and J by 5 bases, with 15 bases left in between. Germline CDR1 reads SNHLY; CDR2 reads FYNNEI. This chain's CDR3 is CAGSAYGTEAFF. CDR3 sequence (DNA): TGTGCCGGGAGCGCATATGGGACTGAAGCTTTCTTT.

The chain employs TRBV20-1 and TRBJ1-5, with 7 bases matching TRBD1. V trimming: 3 bases; J trimming: 3 bases; junction bases outside the gene matches: 5. The CDR3 is 14 amino acids. CDR1 and CDR2 (germline): DFQATT, SNEGSKA (reference sequence). The CDR3, as DNA: TGCAGTGCTAGTCCACAGGGGTACAATCAGCCCCAGCATTTT. It yields the protein CSASPQGYNQPQHF.